The source of this TCR beta chain is a study of blood T cell repertoires in COVID-19. J gave up 9 bases and V 7 bases, and 8 bases lay outside the gene matches. The CDR3 is 14 amino acids. Germline assignment: CDR1 MNHEY and CDR2 SVGAGI. Source study methods: Reference gene primer amplification gave nucleated cell count estimates. The table came from immunoSEQ multiplex PCR; TCRdb's copy has only in-frame clones and leaves some out. That table supplies the V and J calls and clone size; D and trimming were determined from the DNA. Among fewer than 400,000 clones listed, 80% to 90% were seen once. Study members were between about 18 and 95 years old and lived in 24 US regions. Participant reports of clinical history set cohort assignment. Recovered participants had two consecutive negative NP/OP PCR tests, healthcare professional clearance, or symptom resolution.

The TCR was taken from a woman aged 50 to 60 who had recovered from COVID-19. The chain has TRBV6-5 and TRBJ1-5; 11 bases map to TRBD1. The specimen sequenced was PBMCs or T cells enriched from blood (not recorded which). CDR3 DNA sequence: TGTGCCAGCACCCAGGGACAGGGGGGCAGGCCCCAGCATTTT. Its translation is CASTQGQGGRPQHF.